These 24 T cell receptor beta chains were sequenced from one sample in a study of beta chain features in type 1 diabetes. Study outcomes and limitations: Moderately but significantly shorter TCRB CDR3s were found in Type 1 diabetes patients in all four CD4+ subsets.

The investigators reverse transcribed all of the isolated RNA, so they sequenced expressed TCRB transcripts. Data came from immunoSEQ multiplex PCR; TCRdb stores just in-frame clones and leaves some out. The data contain 160,000 or so clones, approximately 8.8% of them seen just once; the ten biggest clones take up about 0.65%. Their specific antigens are unknown. The sequenced sample consisted of central memory CD4+ T cells from blood. These receptors were taken from a woman younger than 45 with type 1 diabetes.

This clone was detected a few times. The gene calls are TRBV9 and TRBJ2-5; maybe TRBD2 (5 bases). The germline V gene has CDR1 SGDLS and CDR2 YYNGEE. With 0 bases removed from V and 0 bases from J, the gap between germline ends came to 15 bases. The CDR3 covers 17 residues. Here the CDR3 DNA reads TGTGCCAGCAGCGTAGATCCTCTCAGCGGTTACCAAGAGACCCAGTACTTC. It yields the protein CASSVDPLSGYQETQYF.

This clone was observed a few times. V is TRBV12-5 and J is TRBJ2-2; no clear D gene. The germline V gene encodes CDR1 LGHNT and CDR2 FRNRAP. The CDR3 sequence is 13 residues long. The V gene lost 5 bases and the J gene lost 6 bases, with 10 bases spanning the gap. The CDR3 nucleotides are TGTGCTAGTGGTGTAGTTGTTGCCGGGGAGCTGTTTTTT. It codes for CASGVVVAGELFF.

This chain links TRBV28 with TRBJ2-5, with 11 bases matching TRBD2. CDR3 length equals 14 residues. Trimming at V came to 8 bases and at J to 5 bases, leaving 7 bases not matched to a gene. The germline CDR1 and CDR2 sequences are MDHEN and SYDVKM. In DNA form, the CDR3 reads TGTGCCAGCGGGACTAGCGGAGTTCCGGAGACCCAGTACTTC. Translating it yields CASGTSGVPETQYF.

The sample holds a few counts of this clone. This chain joins TRBV4-2 and TRBJ1-5; D may be TRBD1 (6 bases). V lost 2 bases and J 5 bases, leaving 10 bases between the germline ends. Germline CDR1 and CDR2: LGHNA and YNFKEQ. The CDR3 is 14 amino acids. The CDR3 DNA follows: TGTGCCAGCAGCCAATCGGACAGTTATCAGCCCCAGCATTTT. It yields the protein CASSQSDSYQPQHF.

Only a few counts were recorded for this clone. The chain links TRBV28 to TRBJ1-1; 8 bases line up with TRBD1. The V and J ends lost 2 bases and 11 bases, in that order; junction bases with no gene match: 13. The CDR3 contains 15 residues. In germline, CDR1 is MDHEN, CDR2 SYDVKM. CDR3 bases: TGTGCCAGCAGTTTAGGTTTAGGGACAGGTCGAGTGGCTTTCTTT. It is translated as CASSLGLGTGRVAFF.

This clone was observed a handful of times. The chain has TRBV15 and TRBJ1-5; D not certain. The CDR3 runs to 15 residues. CDR1 is LNHNV, CDR2 YYDKDF, per germline (reference sequence). Trimming shortened V by 2 bases and J by 2 bases, and 10 bases separated the two germline ends. In DNA, the CDR3 is TGTGCCACCAGCAGACAGATATATCGCAATCAGCCCCAGCATTTT. It encodes CATSRQIYRNQPQHF.

This clone was observed a few times. The rearrangement uses TRBV28 and TRBJ1-1; D might be TRBD1 (6 bases). The CDR3 extends over 14 amino acids. V was clipped by 6 bases and J by 9 bases, with 20 bases between them. Germline V lookup: CDR1 MDHEN, CDR2 SYDVKM. CDR3 nucleotide sequence: TGTGCCAGCAGCTCGCCTGAGGGACAAGGAAAAGCTTTCTTT. This gives the protein CASSSPEGQGKAFF.

This chain links TRBV7-3 with TRBJ1-1; 8 nucleotides agree with TRBD1. Germline assignment: CDR1 SGHTA and CDR2 FQGTGA. The CDR3 spans 12 residues. The J segment lost 8 bases and the V segment lost 5 bases, leaving 4 bases of the junction unmatched. The CDR3 nucleotides are TGTGCCAGCAGCCCTAGGACAGGGGAAGCTTTCTTT. This codes for CASSPRTGEAFF.

This clone was seen only a few times. Other DNA sequences within the sample encode an identical CDR3. The rearrangement joins TRBV9 to TRBJ1-1; 7 bases are a match to TRBD1. Germline CDR1 and CDR2: SGDLS and YYNGEE. The CDR3 loop spans 14 amino acids. V trimming: 0 bases; J trimming: 1 base; junction bases outside the gene matches: 0. The CDR3 sequence: CASSVGTGNTEAFF. The CDR3 DNA reads as TGTGCCAGCAGCGTAGGGACAGGGAACACTGAAGCTTTCTTT.

This clone came up a few times. The chain combines TRBV7-3 with TRBJ1-1; a weak D match, TRBD1 (6 bases). Trimming left V 4 bases short and J 5 bases short, with 11 bases between. This CDR3 has 13 residues. Per the germline V gene, CDR1 is SGHTA and CDR2 is FQGTGA. The CDR3, as DNA: TGTGCCAGCAGCTCACAGGGTGGGACTGAAGCTTTCTTT. It is translated as CASSSQGGTEAFF.

V is TRBV28 and J is TRBJ1-1; TRBD1 agrees at 9 bases. The CDR3 contains 16 residues. Trimming removed 5 bases from V and 1 base from J; junction bases left unmatched: 8. CDR1 is MDHEN, CDR2 SYDVKM, per germline. CDR3 sequence (DNA): TGTGCCAGCAGTAAACGCCCGGGACAGGGGAACACTGAAGCTTTCTTT. It specifies CASSKRPGQGNTEAFF.

This clone was seen only a few times. The chain combines TRBV30 with TRBJ2-3, with TRBD2 identical over 8 bases. The CDR3 consists of 17 residues. J gave up 5 bases and V 0 bases, and 13 bases lay outside the gene matches. Germline V gene sequence: CDR1 GTSNPN, CDR2 SVGIG (reference sequence). DNA for the CDR3: TGTGCCTGGAGTGTAGGTGGAGCGGGAGAATCGGGAGATACGCAGTATTTT. It is translated as CAWSVGGAGESGDTQYF.

The gene calls are TRBV27 and TRBJ1-3; 7 bases are a match to TRBD1. Trimming took 4 bases from V and 3 from J; bases not matched to a gene: 6. Germline CDR1 reads MNHEY; CDR2 reads SMNVEV (reference sequence). The CDR3 covers 15 residues. CDR3: CASSSARTGGNTIYF. In DNA form, the CDR3 reads TGTGCCAGCAGTTCCGCAAGGACAGGTGGAAACACCATATATTTT.

V is TRBV4-2 and J is TRBJ2-3, with 8 bases lining up with TRBD2. Germline V gene sequence: CDR1 LGHNA, CDR2 YNFKEQ. J lost 6 bases, V lost 3 bases, and 5 bases had no gene match. The CDR3 covers 14 residues. The CDR3 nucleotides are TGTGCCAGCAGCCATAGCGGGGACGGTGATACGCAGTATTTT. Translation: CASSHSGDGDTQYF.

This rearrangement joins TRBV28 to TRBJ1-1; 7 bases align to TRBD1. The germline gives CDR1 MDHEN, CDR2 SYDVKM. CDR3 size: 16 residues. V lost 2 bases, J lost 3 bases, and 9 bases stayed unmatched. CDR3 residues: CASSLTQGRGYTEAFF. The CDR3 DNA reads TGTGCCAGCAGTTTAACGCAGGGCAGGGGGTACACTGAAGCTTTCTTT.

This clone was detected only a few times. V usage is TRBV2 and J usage is TRBJ1-1; 7 bases are a match to TRBD1. This CDR3 spans 15 amino acids. Germline assignment: CDR1 SNHLY and CDR2 FYNNEI. J was trimmed by 1 base and V by 3 bases; bases with no gene match: 5. The chain's CDR3 is CASSDQGTENTEAFF. CDR3 nucleotide sequence: TGTGCCAGCAGTGACCAAGGGACAGAGAACACTGAAGCTTTCTTT. The full variable domain, completed using reference TRBV2 and TRBJ1-1, is EPEVTQTPSHQVTQMGQEVILRCVPISNHLYFYWYRQILGQKVEFLVSFYNNEISEKSEIFDDQFSVERPDGSNFTLKIRSTKLEDSAMYFCASSDQGTENTEAFFGQGTRLTVV.

The gene calls are TRBV5-1 and TRBJ2-5; 7 nucleotides match TRBD1. Germline values: CDR1 SGHRS, CDR2 YFSETQ. J gave up 0 bases and V 3 bases, and 5 bases lay outside the gene matches. The CDR3 consists of 15 residues. CDR3: CASSSGQANQETQYF. The CDR3 DNA reads as TGCGCCAGCAGCTCTGGACAGGCGAACCAAGAGACCCAGTACTTC.

This chain connects TRBV19 to TRBJ2-7; TRBD2 matches 10 bases. The CDR3 runs 15 residues. Germline V gene sequence: CDR1 LNHDA, CDR2 SQIVND (reference sequence). V dropped 8 bases and J dropped 3; count of bases not matched to a gene: 10. This CDR3 is CASSWEREGLYEQYF. Here the CDR3 DNA reads TGTGCCAGTTCTTGGGAGCGGGAGGGACTCTACGAGCAGTACTTC.

As concerns this clone: One end of the junction does not line up with germline, which may come from a read error. V is TRBV4-1 and J is TRBJ1-2, with D unclear. Per the germline V gene, CDR1 is MGHRA and CDR2 is YSYEKL. The CDR3 has 15 residues. The CDR3 region is CASSQPDTSPAGYTF. DNA for the CDR3: TGTGCCAGCAGCCAACCCGACACCTCCCCTGCGGGCTACACCTTC.

This clone was found a few times. The chain employs TRBV28 and TRBJ2-6; 7 bases line up with TRBD1. V was clipped by 7 bases and J by 2 bases; unmatched bases: 5. CDR1 and CDR2 from the germline V gene are MDHEN and SYDVKM. This CDR3 spans 15 amino acids. CDR3 coding DNA: TGTGCCAGCAAATTAACAGGGGCTGGGGCCAACGTCCTGACTTTC. Protein product: CASKLTGAGANVLTF. Based on the CDR3 plus reference TRBV28 and TRBJ2-6, the full variable domain is DVKVTQSSRYLVKRTGEKVFLECVQDMDHENMFWYRQDPGLGLRLIYFSYDVKMKEKGDIPEGYSVSREKKERFSLILESASTNQTSMYLCASKLTGAGANVLTFGAGSRLTVL.

The chain links TRBV10-1 to TRBJ2-3, with a tentative D call TRBD2 (6 bases). This CDR3 has 15 amino acids. CDR1 and CDR2 from the germline V gene are WNHNN and SYGVQD (reference sequence). V lost 3 bases and J 0 bases, leaving 10 bases between the germline ends. The CDR3 is CASSDPGTSTDTQYF. CDR3 coding DNA: TGCGCCAGCAGTGACCCCGGGACTAGCACAGATACGCAGTATTTT.

This clone was counted between two and nine times. This sequence joins TRBV10-3 and TRBJ2-7; maybe TRBD1 (6 bases). The CDR3 sequence is 16 residues long. Germline CDR1 and CDR2: ENHRY and SYGVKD. V was cut by 6 bases and J by 0 bases, with 18 bases left in between. CDR3 in amino acids: CAIRTGPQGSSYEQYF. The CDR3 coding sequence is TGTGCCATCAGAACAGGGCCCCAGGGGAGCTCCTACGAGCAGTACTTC.

The chain has TRBV18 and TRBJ1-1, with D hard to call. The germline V and J ends were trimmed by 4 bases and 1 base, with 16 bases remaining between them. Germline CDR1 KGHSH, CDR2 LQKENI. This CDR3 is built from 16 residues. For the CDR3, the DNA is TGTGCCAGCTCACAAGTGGCTCCCGGGGAGAACACTGAAGCTTTCTTT. Translated: CASSQVAPGENTEAFF.

V gene TRBV28 combines with J gene TRBJ2-4; 7 bases agree with TRBD2. This CDR3 region has 16 residues. The V and J ends lost 4 bases and 6 bases, in that order; junction bases with no gene match: 12. CDR1 is MDHEN, CDR2 SYDVKM, per germline. The chain's CDR3 is CASSSTGGPHLNIQYF. The CDR3 bases are TGTGCCAGCAGTTCAACGGGAGGTCCCCACTTAAACATTCAGTACTTC.